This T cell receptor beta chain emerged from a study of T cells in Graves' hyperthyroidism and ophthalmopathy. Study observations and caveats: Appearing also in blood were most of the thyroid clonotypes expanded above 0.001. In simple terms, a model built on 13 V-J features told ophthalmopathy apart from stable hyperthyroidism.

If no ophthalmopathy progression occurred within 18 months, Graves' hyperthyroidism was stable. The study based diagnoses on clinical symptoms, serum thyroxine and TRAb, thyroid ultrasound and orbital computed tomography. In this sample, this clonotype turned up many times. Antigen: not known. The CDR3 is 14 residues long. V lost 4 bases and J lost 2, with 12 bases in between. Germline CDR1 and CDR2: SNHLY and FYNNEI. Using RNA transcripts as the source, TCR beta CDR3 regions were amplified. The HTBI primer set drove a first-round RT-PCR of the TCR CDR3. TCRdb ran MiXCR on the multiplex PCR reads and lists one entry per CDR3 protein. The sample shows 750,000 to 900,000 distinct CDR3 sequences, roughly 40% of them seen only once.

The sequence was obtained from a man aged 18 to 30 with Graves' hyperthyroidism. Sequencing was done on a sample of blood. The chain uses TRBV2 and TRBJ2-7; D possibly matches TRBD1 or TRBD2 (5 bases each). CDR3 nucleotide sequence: TGTGCCAGCAGTGGCGGTGGGGGAGCCTACGAGCAGTACTTC. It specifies CASSGGGGAYEQYF.